This TCR beta chain was captured by sequencing in a study of cytomegalovirus exposure and HLA in healthy donors. With 6 bases clipped from V and 3 bases from J, the junction kept 7 bases outside the gene matches. Germline CDR1 reads LNHDA; CDR2 reads SQIVND (reference sequence). The length of the CDR3 is 14 residues. The PCR used 60 Vbeta and 13 Jbeta primers. TCRdb's copy holds only in-frame clones and misses some; the assay was immunoSEQ multiplex PCR. Its table records tens of thousands of clones. The sequencing sample was made of PBMCs. The source is a man in his forties or fifties in good health and CMV-seropositive. The chain combines TRBV19 with TRBJ2-7, with 8 bases that match TRBD1. Here the CDR3 reads CASRRTGFIYEQYV. For the CDR3, the DNA is TGTGCCAGTAGAAGGACAGGGTTTATCTACGAGCAGTACGTC.